The 27 T cell receptor beta chains presented below share a single source sample, sequenced in a study of breast tumors, draining lymph nodes, adjacent tissues. Axillary draining lymph nodes of breast cancer patients supplied the node samples. TCRdb re-analysed the multiplex PCR reads in MiXCR, keeping a single row per CDR3 protein. The sample consists of 100,000 to 150,000 distinct CDR3 sequences, about a fifth of them appearing once. Sequenced: axillary lymph node tissue. The receptor source for this set is a female donor with breast cancer. Some clones in this sample may be carry-over from other donors' samples.

This clonotype was observed a few times. The genes are TRBV27 and TRBJ2-7, with 7 bases that match TRBD1. After removal of 9 bases from V and 2 bases from J, the junction contained 4 bases not matched to a gene. The CDR3 spans 12 residues. CDR1 and CDR2 from the germline V gene are MNHEY and SMNVEV (reference sequence). CDR3 amino acids: CARHQGAYEQYF. In DNA, the CDR3 is TGTGCCAGACATCAGGGGGCCTACGAGCAGTACTTC.

A word on this clonotype: It may be a read error: a sequence one base away is much more abundant. The chain has TRBV7-6 and TRBJ2-5; D is perhaps TRBD2 (8 bases). The CDR3 length is 14 residues. CDR1 and CDR2 from the germline V gene are SGHVS and FNYEAQ. The germline V and J ends were trimmed by 5 bases and 7 bases, with 17 bases remaining between them. This chain's CDR3 is CASSHTGAGGTQYF. The DNA for the CDR3 is TGTGCCAGCAGCCACACAGGGGCGGGGGGGACCCAGTACTTC. Using reference TRBV7-6 and TRBJ2-5 for the parts outside the CDR3, the full variable domain is GAGVSQSPRYKVTKRGQDVALRCDPISGHVSLYWYRQALGQGPEFLTYFNYEAQQDKSGLPNDRFSAERPEGSISTLTIQRTEQRDSAMYRCASSHTGAGGTQYFGPGTRLLVL.

This clonotype was recorded many times. The rearrangement uses TRBV9 and TRBJ2-7; tentatively, D is TRBD1 or TRBD2 (5 bases each). Germline V gene data show CDR1 as SGDLS and CDR2 as YYNGEE. This CDR3 region has 15 residues. Trimming left V 0 bases short and J 0 bases short, with 10 bases between. Here the CDR3 reads CASSVEGSGSYEQYF. The CDR3 coding sequence is TGTGCCAGCAGCGTAGAGGGGAGCGGCTCCTACGAGCAGTACTTC.

This clonotype was detected ten times or more. J is TRBJ1-4 and V is TRBV6-1, with 11 bases identical to TRBD1. With V trimmed by 2 bases and J by 8 bases, 7 bases remained unmatched. The CDR3 extends over 16 amino acids. The germline gives CDR1 MNHNS, CDR2 SASEGT. CDR3 residues: CASSETTGTGGEKLFF. CDR3 nucleotide sequence: TGTGCCAGCAGTGAAACGACCGGGACAGGGGGAGAAAAACTGTTTTTT.

Notes on this clonotype: A much larger clone lies one base from this, so it may be a read error. The missing conserved phenylalanine or tryptophan at the end of this CDR3 makes a read error likely. The chain combines TRBV4-3 with TRBJ1-3; no reliable D call. The V gene lost 0 bases and the J gene lost 0 bases, with 9 bases spanning the gap. Germline loops: CDR1 LGHNA, CDR2 YSLEER. The CDR3 length is 16 residues. The CDR3 reads CASSQELRYSGNTIYL. The CDR3 nucleotides are TGCGCCAGCAGCCAAGAACTCCGGTACTCTGGAAACACCATATATCTT.

Worth noting for this clonotype: Since a much larger clone is just one base distant, this may be a read error. The V and J genes are TRBV20-1 and TRBJ2-5, with TRBD2 matching over 8 bases. J lost 4 bases, V lost 6 bases, and 16 bases had no gene match. The length of the CDR3 is 16 residues. Per germline, CDR1 DFQATT and CDR2 SNEGSKA (reference sequence). The CDR3 is CSACELTGGIGETQYF. The CDR3 DNA reads TGCAGTGCCTGCGAACTAACGGGAGGGATAGGAGAGACCCAGTACTTC.

This clonotype was seen ten or more times. The chain recombines TRBV5-4 with TRBJ2-7, with TRBD1 matching over 7 bases. Germline V lookup: CDR1 SGHNT, CDR2 YYREEE (reference sequence). The CDR3 is 12 residues long. V was clipped by 4 bases and J by 6 bases; unmatched bases: 4. CDR3 in amino acids: CASSETGSEQYF. For the CDR3, the DNA is TGTGCCAGCAGCGAGACAGGGTCCGAGCAGTACTTC.

A word on this clonotype: At one of its ends the junction is not consistent with the germline gene, which may arise from a read error. This chain connects TRBV2 to TRBJ2-2; D not certain. Germline V gene data show CDR1 as SNHLY and CDR2 as FYNNEI. The CDR3 sequence is 12 residues long. In nucleotides, the CDR3 is TGTGCCAGTAGGGATAACAGCGGGGAGCTGTTTTTT. It encodes CASRDNSGELFF.

On this clonotype itself: One base away lies a much larger clone, so this may be a sequencing read error. The chain combines TRBV5-4 with TRBJ1-2; 10 nucleotides align to TRBD1. Germline CDR1 reads SGHNT; CDR2 reads YYREEE (reference sequence). There are 16 residues in the CDR3. The CDR3 spells CASSAAEDRGDYDYTF. In DNA form, the CDR3 reads TGTGCCAGCAGCGCGGCCGAGGACAGGGGGGACTATGACTACACCTTC.

This clonotype has at least ten counts. V gene TRBV10-3 combines with J gene TRBJ1-5; D remains ambiguous. The CDR3 is 16 amino acids. Germline V gene data show CDR1 as ENHRY and CDR2 as SYGVKD. V was cut by 0 bases and J by 2 bases, with 11 bases left in between. CDR3 bases: TGTGCCATCAGTGAGTCGGGCGGGCAGGGCAATCAGCCCCAGCATTTT. This sequence encodes CAISESGGQGNQPQHF.

This clonotype has a count of ten or more. The chain employs TRBV12-3 or TRBV12-4 and TRBJ2-5; tentatively, D is TRBD2 (5 bases). Trimming cost V 5 bases and J 1 base, with 14 bases left between them. The CDR3 spans 15 residues. The CDR3 coding sequence is TGTGCCAGCAGTATGATGTTAGGACTCCAAGAGACCCAGTACTTC. It is translated as CASSMMLGLQETQYF.

This clonotype has at least ten counts. The J gene is TRBJ2-3, the V gene TRBV3-1, with 10 positions matching TRBD2. With 1 base clipped from V and 4 bases from J, the junction kept 2 bases outside the gene matches. The CDR3 runs to 15 residues. Germline V gives CDR1 LGHDT, CDR2 YNNKEL (reference sequence). The CDR3 protein is CASSQVLAGADTQYF. In nucleotides, the CDR3 is TGTGCCAGCAGCCAAGTCCTAGCGGGAGCAGATACGCAGTATTTT.

This clonotype was observed many times. V is TRBV5-1 and J is TRBJ1-3; TRBD1 is a possible D gene (6 bases). V lost 0 bases and J 0 bases, leaving 13 bases between the germline ends. The CDR3 contains 17 residues. Germline CDR1 SGHRS, CDR2 YFSETQ. The CDR3, as DNA: TGCGCCAGCAGCTTGGACAGGGCGTCAAGCTCTGGAAACACCATATATTTT. Translating it yields CASSLDRASSSGNTIYF.

With regard to this clonotype: It may be a read error: a sequence one base away is much more abundant. This chain uses TRBV11-2 with TRBJ2-1; the match to TRBD1 covers 9 bases. The germline V gene encodes CDR1 SGHAT and CDR2 FQNNGV. The CDR3 totals 14 residues. The CDR3 region has the DNA TGTGCCAGCGGCTTAGGGACAGGGACGGACGGGCAGTTCTTC. It specifies CASGLGTGTDGQFF.

The sample holds many counts of this clonotype. The chain employs TRBV2 and TRBJ1-2, with a tentative D call TRBD1 (5 bases). The CDR3 consists of 12 residues. Trimming cost V 4 bases and J 4 bases, with 7 bases left between them. Germline CDR1 reads SNHLY; CDR2 reads FYNNEI. The CDR3 DNA reads TGTGCCAGCAGTGCGACAGTCTATGGCTACACCTTC. Encoded protein: CASSATVYGYTF.

Comment on this clonotype: The junction and the germline gene differ at one end; a read error may be behind it. The rearrangement uses TRBV7-7 and TRBJ2-5, with 9 bases that match TRBD2. The germline CDR1 and CDR2 sequences are SSHAT and FNYEAQ (reference sequence). There are 15 residues in the CDR3. CDR3 residues: CASSLIGTSRETQYF. In nucleotides, the CDR3 is TGTGCTAGCAGCTTAATTGGGACTAGCAGGGAGACCCAGTACTTC.

This clonotype was counted many times. The rearrangement uses TRBV28 and TRBJ2-7; D might be TRBD1 or TRBD2, each matching 5 bases. The CDR3 totals 14 residues. Germline V CDR1 and CDR2: MDHEN, SYDVKM. Deletions cut 6 bases from V and 0 bases from J, with 12 bases between. CDR3 protein: CASRDGGSSYEQYF. CDR3 nucleotides: TGTGCCAGCAGGGATGGGGGAAGCTCCTACGAGCAGTACTTC.

In this sample, this clonotype turned up many times. The V gene is TRBV20-1, the J gene TRBJ2-7; TRBD2 matches 7 bases. Germline V gene data show CDR1 as DFQATT and CDR2 as SNEGSKA (reference sequence). The J segment lost 3 bases and the V segment lost 2 bases, leaving 1 base of the junction unmatched. The CDR3 is 12 amino acids. The CDR3, as DNA: TGCAGTGCTAGAAGGACTAGCTACGAGCAGTACTTC. The encoded protein is CSARRTSYEQYF.

At least ten counts were recorded for this clonotype. The chain employs TRBV15 and TRBJ1-4; TRBD1 agrees at 9 bases. Losses at the gene ends were 5 bases for V and 0 bases for J; bases not matched to a gene: 10. Germline CDR1 is LNHNV and CDR2 is YYDKDF (reference sequence). The CDR3 is 18 residues long. The CDR3 DNA follows: TGTGCCACCAGCTCATACGGACAGGGGAAAGCAACTAATGAAAAACTGTTTTTT. This codes for CATSSYGQGKATNEKLFF.

This clonotype was detected only a few times. The chain uses TRBV28 and TRBJ2-1; TRBD1 matches at 9 bases. V trimming: 2 bases; J trimming: 6 bases; junction bases outside the gene matches: 5. Germline CDR1 is MDHEN and CDR2 is SYDVKM. This CDR3 has 15 amino acids. In nucleotides, the CDR3 is TGTGCCAGCAGTTTAGGGGACAGGGACAGCAATGAGCAGTTCTTC. It yields the protein CASSLGDRDSNEQFF.

In this sample, this clonotype turned up many times. J is TRBJ2-3 and V is TRBV6-2 or TRBV6-3, with 9 bases lining up with TRBD2. Unmatched junction bases numbered 3, after V lost 5 bases and J lost 0 bases. CDR3 size: 15 residues. The germline V gene encodes CDR1 MNHEY and CDR2 SVGEGT. CDR3 amino acids: CASSTGLASTDTQYF. CDR3 DNA: TGTGCCAGCAGTACCGGACTAGCGAGCACAGATACGCAGTATTTT.

Points on this clonotype: This may stem from a read error, because a much larger clone lies one nucleotide away. The rearrangement links TRBV6-5 to TRBJ1-5, with a tentative D call TRBD1 (5 bases). Trimming left V 5 bases short and J 3 bases short, with 14 bases between. The CDR3 has 15 amino acids. Germline CDR1 is MNHEY and CDR2 is SVGAGI. The CDR3 loop is CASSPVRGANQPQHF. CDR3 in DNA: TGTGCCAGCAGTCCAGTAAGGGGTGCCAATCAGCCCCAGCATTTT.

This clonotype appeared many times. The chain recombines TRBV5-6 with TRBJ2-7, with 8 bases identical to TRBD1. Germline assignment: CDR1 SGHDT and CDR2 YYEEEE. V shed 4 bases and J 2 bases; nucleotides not matched to a gene: 8. CDR3 length: 15 amino acids. CDR3 sequence reads: CASSPGGVGAYEQYF. CDR3 bases: TGTGCCAGCAGCCCAGGGGGCGTCGGGGCCTACGAGCAGTACTTC.

The sample holds many counts of this clonotype. The V call is TRBV6-5, the J call TRBJ2-5; TRBD2 might be the D (5 bases). The germline gives CDR1 MNHEY, CDR2 SVGAGI. The CDR3 runs to 13 residues. V was shortened by 0 bases and J by 5 bases, with 7 bases between the two germline ends. This CDR3 is CASSYSSDETQYF. The CDR3 DNA reads as TGTGCCAGCAGTTACTCTAGCGACGAGACCCAGTACTTC.

On this clonotype: It may be a read error: a sequence one base away is much more abundant. This chain joins TRBV11-2 and TRBJ2-5, with 7 bases matching TRBD2. Germline trimming cut 6 bases from V and 2 bases from J; bases unmatched to any gene: 9. CDR1 is SGHAT, CDR2 FQNNGV, per germline. The CDR3 spans 15 residues. CDR3 sequence: CASRKRRGRQETQYF. CDR3 nucleotides: TGTGCCAGCAGAAAGAGGCGGGGGAGACAAGAGACCCAGTACTTC.

A remark on this clonotype: This may be a read error, as it is one base from a much larger clone. The CDR3 does not close with the conserved phenylalanine or tryptophan, likely indicating a read error. The chain combines TRBV12-3 or TRBV12-4 with TRBJ1-5; TRBD1 aligns across 8 bases. The junction had 8 bases not matched to a gene; V was cut back by 6 bases and J by 4 bases. The CDR3 sequence is 15 residues long. CDR3 loop: CASRAGTGGNQPQHS. The CDR3 DNA follows: TGTGCCAGCAGGGCGGGGACAGGTGGGAATCAGCCCCAGCATTCT.

In this sample, this clonotype turned up a few times. The chain carries TRBV12-3 or TRBV12-4 and TRBJ2-2, with 7 bases matching TRBD1. The CDR3 is made up of 16 amino acids. The ends lost 5 bases at V and 2 bases at J; junction bases unmatched: 8. Here the CDR3 reads CASSPPGQRNTGELFF. The CDR3 region has the DNA TGTGCCAGCAGTCCTCCGGGACAGAGAAACACCGGGGAGCTGTTTTTT.